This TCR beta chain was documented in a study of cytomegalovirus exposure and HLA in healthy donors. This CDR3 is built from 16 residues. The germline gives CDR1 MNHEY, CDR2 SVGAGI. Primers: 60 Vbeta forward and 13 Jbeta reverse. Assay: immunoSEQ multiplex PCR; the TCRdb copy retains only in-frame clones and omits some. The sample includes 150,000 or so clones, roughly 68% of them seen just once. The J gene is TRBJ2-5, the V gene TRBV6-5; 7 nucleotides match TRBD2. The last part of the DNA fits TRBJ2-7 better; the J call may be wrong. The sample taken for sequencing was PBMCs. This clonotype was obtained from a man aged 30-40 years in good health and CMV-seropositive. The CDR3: CASSYSGVGRSYEQYF. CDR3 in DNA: TGTGCCAGCAGTTACTCAGGGGTCGGGAGGTCCTACGAGCAGTACTTC.